This entry features one T cell receptor (beta chain) sequence. Its antigen is unknown. Looked up from germline, CDR1 is SGDLS and CDR2 is YYNGEE. The CDR3 is made up of 15 amino acids. The V and J ends lost 2 bases and 2 bases respectively, with 13 bases between them. TCRdb's table, derived via immunoSEQ multiplex PCR, lists solely in-frame clones and lacks some. The table has some 100,000 clones, just over 85% seen once. These data originate in a study of T cell responses to AZD1222 COVID-19 vaccine. Study-level findings and limits: The repertoires were collected only after the peak T cell response.

Samples with a second dose at about 4 or about 12 weeks were pooled together. This receptor was identified in an adult who received the AZD1222 COVID-19 vaccine. Sequenced here: peripheral blood, sampled 28 days after the second AZD1222 dose. The chain couples TRBV9 to TRBJ1-2; tentatively, D is TRBD1 (5 bases). This chain's CDR3 is CASSVSRQGNYGYTF. DNA for the CDR3: TGTGCCAGCAGCGTTTCCCGGCAGGGCAACTATGGCTACACCTTC.